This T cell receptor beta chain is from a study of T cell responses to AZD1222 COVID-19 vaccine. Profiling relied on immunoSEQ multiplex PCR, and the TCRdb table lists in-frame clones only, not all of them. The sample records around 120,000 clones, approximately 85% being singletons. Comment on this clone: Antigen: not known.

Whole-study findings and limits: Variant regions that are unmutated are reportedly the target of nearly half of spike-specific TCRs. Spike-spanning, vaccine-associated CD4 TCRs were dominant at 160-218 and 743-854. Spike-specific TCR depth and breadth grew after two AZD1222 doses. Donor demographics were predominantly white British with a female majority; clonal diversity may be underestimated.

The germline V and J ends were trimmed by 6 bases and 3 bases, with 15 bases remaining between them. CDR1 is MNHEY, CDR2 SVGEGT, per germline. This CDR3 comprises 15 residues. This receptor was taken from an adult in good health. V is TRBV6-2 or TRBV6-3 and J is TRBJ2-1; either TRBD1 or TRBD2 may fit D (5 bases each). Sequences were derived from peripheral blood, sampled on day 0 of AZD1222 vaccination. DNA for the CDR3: TGTGCCAGCAGCCTCGGGACCGTGGTCTACAATGAGCAGTTCTTC. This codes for CASSLGTVVYNEQFF.